One and the same sample provided the 5 T cell receptor beta chains below, sequenced in a study of cytomegalovirus exposure and HLA in healthy donors. The table came from immunoSEQ multiplex PCR; TCRdb's copy has only in-frame clones and leaves some out. The sample shows about 98,000 clones, around nine tenths of them seen only once. Input material: PBMCs. These receptors came from a woman in her twenties or thirties in good health and CMV-seronegative.

This chain links TRBV5-4 with TRBJ1-4; 11 bases agree with TRBD1. The V gene's germline CDR1 is SGHNT and CDR2 YYREEE (reference sequence). CDR3 length: 15 amino acids. J gave up 2 bases and V 4 bases, and 1 base lay outside the gene matches. DNA for the CDR3: TGTGCCAGCAGCGGACAGGGGGCGACTAATGAAAAACTGTTTTTT. Its protein is CASSGQGATNEKLFF.

The rearrangement joins TRBV5-1 to TRBJ2-5; D is undetermined. The CDR3 has 14 amino acids. From germline, CDR1 is SGHRS and CDR2 YFSETQ. V dropped 2 bases and J dropped 5 bases, with 13 bases sitting between them. The CDR3 spells CASSFYGARETQYF. In DNA, the CDR3 is TGCGCCAGCAGCTTTTACGGTGCCAGGGAGACCCAGTACTTC.

The chain employs TRBV19 and TRBJ1-5, with 9 bases fitting TRBD1. The CDR3 contains 18 residues. Germline V gene lookup returns CDR1 LNHDA and CDR2 SQIVND (reference sequence). The V gene end was trimmed by 1 base and the J gene end by 3 bases; junction bases not matched to a gene: 10. In DNA, the CDR3 is TGTGCCAGTAGTATAGCCGGGACAGGGATCTCCTACAATCAGCCCCAGCATTTT. This codes for CASSIAGTGISYNQPQHF.

V and J are TRBV5-6 and TRBJ1-1; 8 nucleotides align to TRBD1. Germline V gives CDR1 SGHDT, CDR2 YYEEEE. V lost 0 bases and J lost 5; bases outside the gene matches: 6. This CDR3 comprises 15 residues. CDR3 nucleotide sequence: TGTGCCAGCAGCTTGGTGGGGACAGGAGGGACTGAAGCTTTCTTT. Its protein product is CASSLVGTGGTEAFF.

This chain connects TRBV5-1 to TRBJ2-2; D gene uncertain. V was shortened by 0 bases and J by 3 bases, with 3 bases between the two germline ends. The CDR3 is made up of 13 amino acids. The germline V gene has CDR1 SGHRS and CDR2 YFSETQ. CDR3 nucleotide sequence: TGCGCCAGCAGCTTGGGGCACACCGGGGAGCTGTTTTTT. Translating gives CASSLGHTGELFF.